A selection of T cell receptor beta chains follows, all from one sample in a study of blood T cell repertoires in COVID-19. Data came from immunoSEQ multiplex PCR; TCRdb stores just in-frame clones and leaves some out. The sample yields 100,000 to 150,000 clones, about four fifths seen once. The specimen sequenced was peripheral blood. The receptor source for this set is a man between 60 and 70 years old with acute or convalescent COVID-19. CDR3s include the opening cysteine and the closing phenylalanine or tryptophan. Each record gives: CDR3 protein, clone size, CDR3 length, J gene, V gene. Not all rows give a size; the values are once, few, many and, for expanded clones, a class.

CDR3: CASSSETDTQYF
size: NA
length: 12
J: TRBJ2-3
V: TRBV27

CDR3: CASRLAGWRDTQYF
size: NA
length: 14
J: TRBJ2-3
V: TRBV3-1/TRBV3-2

CDR3: CASSFIYEQYF
size: NA
length: 11
J: TRBJ2-7
V: TRBV19

CDR3: CSGKLAELGELFF
size: NA
length: 13
J: TRBJ2-2
V: TRBV29-1

CDR3: CASSQDMDRSFLEGYTF
size: NA
length: 17
J: TRBJ1-2
V: TRBV4-1

CDR3: CASSFLGQAGYGYTF
size: once
length: 15
J: TRBJ1-2
V: TRBV7-8

CDR3: CASRGTGTYEQYF
size: NA
length: 13
J: TRBJ2-7
V: TRBV6-5

CDR3: CASSFGQGATEAFF
size: NA
length: 14
J: TRBJ1-1
V: TRBV18

CDR3: CASSSDRGPREAFF
size: once
length: 14
J: TRBJ1-1
V: TRBV7-9

CDR3: CASSQDHRGASEAFF
size: NA
length: 15
J: TRBJ1-1
V: TRBV3-1/TRBV3-2

CDR3: CASSRTGTGAANYGYTF
size: NA
length: 17
J: TRBJ1-2
V: TRBV3-1/TRBV3-2

CDR3: CASSLKVAGGPNEQFF
size: once
length: 16
J: TRBJ2-1
V: TRBV7-3

CDR3: CAIRRGLADTDTQYF
size: once
length: 15
J: TRBJ2-3
V: TRBV10-3

CDR3: CASSLEFGDRLKEQYF
size: NA
length: 16
J: TRBJ2-7
V: TRBV5-1

CDR3: CASSSNYGYTF
size: NA
length: 11
J: TRBJ1-2
V: TRBV11-2

CDR3: CASSQLAGVYNEQFF
size: once
length: 15
J: TRBJ2-1
V: TRBV27

CDR3: CASNAGPNYGYTF
size: NA
length: 13
J: TRBJ1-2
V: TRBV6-5

CDR3: CASSSTPGTGIEQYF
size: few
length: 15
J: TRBJ2-7
V: TRBV5-1

CDR3: CASSDSSPGELFF
size: NA
length: 13
J: TRBJ2-2
V: TRBV12-3/TRBV12-4

CDR3: CATYGKLGNTIYF
size: NA
length: 13
J: TRBJ1-3
V: TRBV24-1

CDR3: CASSHRDLNTEAFF
size: NA
length: 14
J: TRBJ1-1
V: TRBV14

CDR3: CASSLGGPAFREQYF
size: NA
length: 15
J: TRBJ2-7
V: TRBV5-4

CDR3: CAWSPRDRGSEQYF
size: once
length: 14
J: TRBJ2-7
V: TRBV30

CDR3: CASSVGTSGDTGELFF
size: NA
length: 16
J: TRBJ2-2
V: TRBV9

CDR3: CSGGQQNTEAFF
size: NA
length: 12
J: TRBJ1-1
V: TRBV29-1

CDR3: CASSIFQTSSASTDTQYF
size: NA
length: 18
J: TRBJ2-3
V: TRBV19

CDR3: CASSFLAGGTGELFF
size: NA
length: 15
J: TRBJ2-2
V: TRBV5-1

CDR3: CASQLRGQETQYF
size: NA
length: 13
J: TRBJ2-5
V: TRBV11-3

CDR3: CASSLVQGNSPLHF
size: NA
length: 14
J: TRBJ1-6
V: TRBV7-9

CDR3: CASSVAAQGGNEKLFF
size: NA
length: 16
J: TRBJ1-4
V: TRBV9

CDR3: CASSLQDRGTEAFF
size: NA
length: 14
J: TRBJ1-1
V: TRBV5-4

CDR3: CASSLAGADTQYF
size: NA
length: 13
J: TRBJ2-3
V: TRBV5-1

CDR3: CASSFGTRGRAFF
size: NA
length: 13
J: TRBJ1-1
V: TRBV11-2

CDR3: CATSRASSALTQYF
size: few
length: 14
J: TRBJ2-3
V: TRBV15

CDR3: CASSYSSTGRAEAFF
size: NA
length: 15
J: TRBJ1-1
V: TRBV6-5

CDR3: CSVGTEKLFF
size: NA
length: 10
J: TRBJ1-4
V: TRBV29-1

CDR3: CATSDPRQSTDTQYF
size: NA
length: 15
J: TRBJ2-3
V: TRBV24-1

CDR3: CASSYYRDQETQYF
size: NA
length: 14
J: TRBJ2-5
V: TRBV11-2

CDR3: CSVAGAKVSSYNEQFF
size: NA
length: 16
J: TRBJ2-1
V: TRBV29-1

CDR3: CASSYSNGGYEQYF
size: NA
length: 14
J: TRBJ2-7
V: TRBV6-5

CDR3: CAISEEGSYNSPLHF
size: NA
length: 15
J: TRBJ1-6
V: TRBV10-3

CDR3: CASSEAWGTFSNQPQHF
size: NA
length: 17
J: TRBJ1-5
V: TRBV6-1

CDR3: CASSLGGDGFDEQFF
size: NA
length: 15
J: TRBJ2-1
V: TRBV11-3

CDR3: CASSLAGPYEQYF
size: NA
length: 13
J: TRBJ2-7
V: TRBV28

CDR3: CSHSDTQYF
size: NA
length: 9
J: TRBJ2-3
V: TRBV29-1

CDR3: CASSEAPRTSGGPSDTQYF
size: NA
length: 19
J: TRBJ2-3
V: TRBV6-1

CDR3: CASRETGGISEAFF
size: NA
length: 14
J: TRBJ1-1
V: TRBV19

CDR3: CASSSLHLQSNYGYTF
size: NA
length: 16
J: TRBJ1-2
V: TRBV5-6

CDR3: CASSFGRDEQFF
size: few
length: 12
J: TRBJ2-1
V: TRBV12-3/TRBV12-4

CDR3: CASSLTNSLAGTIPYEQYF
size: few
length: 19
J: TRBJ2-7
V: TRBV5-1

CDR3: CAWGQYGYTF
size: NA
length: 10
J: TRBJ1-2
V: TRBV30

CDR3: CASSRRAQGTGELFF
size: NA
length: 15
J: TRBJ2-2
V: TRBV18

CDR3: CASRQRTNYGYTF
size: NA
length: 13
J: TRBJ1-2
V: TRBV19

CDR3: CASSPELAGPNTGELFF
size: once
length: 17
J: TRBJ2-2
V: TRBV3-1/TRBV3-2

CDR3: CASSENPGSTEAFF
size: NA
length: 14
J: TRBJ1-1
V: TRBV2